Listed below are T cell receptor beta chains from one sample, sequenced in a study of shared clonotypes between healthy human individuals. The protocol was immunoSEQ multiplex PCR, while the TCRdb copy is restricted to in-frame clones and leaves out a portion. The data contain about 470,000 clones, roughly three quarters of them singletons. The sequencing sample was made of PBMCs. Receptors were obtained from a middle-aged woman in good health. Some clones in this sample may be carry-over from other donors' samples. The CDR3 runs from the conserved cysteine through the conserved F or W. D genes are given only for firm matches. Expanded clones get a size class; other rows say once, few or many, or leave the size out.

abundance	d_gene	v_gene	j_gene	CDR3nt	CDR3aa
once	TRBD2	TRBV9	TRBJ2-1	TGTGCCAGCAGCGGTCGACTAGCGGGAGGGGTCAATGAGCAGTTCTTC	CASSGRLAGGVNEQFF
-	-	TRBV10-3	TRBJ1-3	TGTGCCATCAGGGACCGCGGCTCTGGAAACACCATATATTTT	CAIRDRGSGNTIYF
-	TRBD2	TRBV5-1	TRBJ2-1	TGCGCCAGCAGCTCCGGACTAGCGGGAGTATTGTACAATGAGCAGTTCTTC	CASSSGLAGVLYNEQFF
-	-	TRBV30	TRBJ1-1	TGTGCCTGGAGTGTTAGTGTCCGGACTGAAGCTTTCTTT	CAWSVSVRTEAFF
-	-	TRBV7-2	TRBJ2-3	TGTGCCAGCAGCTTAGGTCTATTCACAGATACGCAGTATTTT	CASSLGLFTDTQYF
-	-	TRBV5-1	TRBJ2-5	TGCGCCAGCAGCTTGTTTGGTCCGCAAGAGACCCAGTACTTC	CASSLFGPQETQYF
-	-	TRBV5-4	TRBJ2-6	TGTGCCAGCAGCCCACAGGGTTTGTTAGCCAACGTCCTGACTTTC	CASSPQGLLANVLTF
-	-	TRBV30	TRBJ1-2	TGTGCCTGGAGTACAGGGTCCTATGGCTACACCTTC	CAWSTGSYGYTF
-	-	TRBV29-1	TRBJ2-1	TGCAGCGTTGTCCTAGAGCCTTACAATGAGCAGTTCTTC	CSVVLEPYNEQFF
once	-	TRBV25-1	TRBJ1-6	TGTGCCAGCACATCCCAGAGGAATAATTCACCCCTCCACTTT	CASTSQRNNSPLHF
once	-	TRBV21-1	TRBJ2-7	TGTGCCAGCAGCACCCTAGGATCCTACGAGCAGTACTTC	CASSTLGSYEQYF
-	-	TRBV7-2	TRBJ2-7	TGTGCCAGCAGCTTAGGCGCTAACTACGAGCAGTACTTC	CASSLGANYEQYF
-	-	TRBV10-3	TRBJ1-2	TGTGCCATCAAGGCAGGGCTTCAAGCTAACTATGGCTACACCTTC	CAIKAGLQANYGYTF
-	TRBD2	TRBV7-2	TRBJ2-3	TGTGCCAGCAGCTTAGGGGGACTAGCGGACACAGATACGCAGTATTTT	CASSLGGLADTDTQYF
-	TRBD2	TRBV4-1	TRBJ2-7	TGCGCCAGCAGCACGGGGACTACCTTCGCGTACGAGCAGTACTTC	CASSTGTTFAYEQYF
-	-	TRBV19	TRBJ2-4	TGTGCCAGTAGTATACGGGACATTCAGTACTTC	CASSIRDIQYF
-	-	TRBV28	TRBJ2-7	TGTGCCAGCATAGCCAGCCCCTACGAGCAGTACTTC	CASIASPYEQYF
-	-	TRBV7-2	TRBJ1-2	TGTGCCAGCAGCTTAGGGGGCAGTAGAGCTAACTATGGCTACACCTTC	CASSLGGSRANYGYTF
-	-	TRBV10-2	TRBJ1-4	TGCGCCAGCAGTGAGTCGTCAGGGGTGTCTAATGAAAAACTGTTTTTT	CASSESSGVSNEKLFF
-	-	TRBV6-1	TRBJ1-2	TGTGCCAGCAGTGTCGACAGGAACTATGGCTACACCTTC	CASSVDRNYGYTF
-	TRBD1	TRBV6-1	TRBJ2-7	TGTGCCAGCAGTGTGGGATGGGGGCAGGGGGCAACCTACGAGCAGTACTTC	CASSVGWGQGATYEQYF
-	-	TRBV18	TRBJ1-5	TGTGCCAGCTCACCCGGGGGTCCGGGGGGCAATCAGCCCCAGCATTTT	CASSPGGPGGNQPQHF
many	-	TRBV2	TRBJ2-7	TGTGCCAGCAGGCTTCTCGGGGACGGGCGCTACGAGCAGTACTTC	CASRLLGDGRYEQYF
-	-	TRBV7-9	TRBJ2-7	TGTGCCAGCAGCTTAATTTACGAGCAGTACTTC	CASSLIYEQYF